One sample yielded the 28 T cell receptor beta chains listed below, sequenced in a study of OX40 agonist ivuxolimab in advanced cancers. The method was immunoSEQ multiplex PCR; TCRdb's version includes in-frame clones alone and lacks a portion of them. This sample yields tens of thousands of clones, of which 92% are seen a single time; less than 10% belongs to the top ten. This specimen was CD4+ or CD8+ T cells sorted from blood, taken in a trial of the OX40 agonist ivuxolimab. The receptors were sampled from an adult with an advanced solid tumor such as melanoma, head and neck, liver or kidney cancer.

This clone was recorded once. The chain uses TRBV29-1 and TRBJ2-2; 10 nucleotides line up with TRBD2. The CDR3 totals 15 residues. In germline, CDR1 is SQVTM, CDR2 ANQGSEA. Losses at the gene ends were 8 bases for V and 4 bases for J; bases not matched to a gene: 10. CDR3 in amino acids: CSFQRAGGPTGELFF. CDR3 sequence (DNA): TGCAGCTTCCAACGAGCGGGGGGGCCCACCGGGGAGCTGTTTTTT.

This chain joins TRBV2 and TRBJ2-1, with 16 nucleotides matching TRBD2. The CDR3 runs to 16 residues. Germline V gene lookup returns CDR1 SNHLY and CDR2 FYNNEI. J was trimmed by 7 bases and V by 6 bases; bases with no gene match: 6. CDR3 loop: CASRGTSGGAYNEQFF. CDR3 sequence (DNA): TGTGCCAGCAGAGGGACTAGCGGGGGGGCGTATAATGAGCAGTTCTTC.

The chain recombines TRBV5-4 with TRBJ2-7; tentatively, D is TRBD1 (5 bases). This CDR3 is 13 amino acids long. Deletions cut 3 bases from V and 5 bases from J, with 12 bases between. CDR1 is SGHNT, CDR2 YYREEE, per germline (reference sequence). CDR3 sequence reads: CASSYTGDHEQYF. The CDR3 DNA sequence: TGTGCCAGCAGCTACACAGGAGACCACGAGCAGTACTTC.

This sequence joins TRBV7-9 and TRBJ1-1; D gene unclear. Trimming removed 0 bases at V and 0 bases at J, with 14 bases between. Germline values: CDR1 SEHNR, CDR2 FQNEAQ (reference sequence). This CDR3 contains 17 residues. The CDR3 sequence is CASSLAVSQGMNTEAFF. CDR3 sequence (DNA): TGTGCCAGCAGCTTAGCGGTGTCCCAAGGGATGAACACTGAAGCTTTCTTT.

This clone was observed a handful of times. This chain links TRBV7-9 with TRBJ1-5; D is possibly TRBD1 (6 bases). CDR1 is SEHNR, CDR2 FQNEAQ, per germline (reference sequence). CDR3 length: 14 residues. Trimming stripped 5 bases from V and 3 bases from J, with 11 bases between. The CDR3 DNA is TGTGCCAGCAGCCCCGGGACACTCAATCAGCCCCAGCATTTT. Translating gives CASSPGTLNQPQHF.

The chain uses TRBV9 and TRBJ1-1, with 7 bases identical to TRBD1. The junction had 7 bases not matched to a gene; V was cut back by 1 base and J by 7 bases. This CDR3 has 14 amino acids. Germline V CDR1 and CDR2: SGDLS, YYNGEE. CDR3: CASSVIGGEGEAFF. CDR3 coding DNA: TGTGCCAGCAGCGTAATAGGGGGCGAAGGTGAAGCTTTCTTT.

The genes are TRBV13 and TRBJ2-3, with D perhaps TRBD1 (7 bases). Trimming removed 4 bases from V and 1 base from J, with 12 bases in between. The CDR3 is 15 residues long. CDR1 PRHDT and CDR2 FYEKMQ come from the germline V gene (reference sequence). The CDR3 here is CASSSTGEGTDTQYF. The DNA of the CDR3 is TGTGCCAGCAGCTCCACAGGGGAGGGCACAGATACGCAGTATTTT.

V gene TRBV6-4 combines with J gene TRBJ2-3, with TRBD2 identical over 10 bases. There are 17 residues in the CDR3. Germline trimming cut 0 bases from V and 6 bases from J; bases unmatched to any gene: 9. Per the germline V gene, CDR1 is MRHNA and CDR2 is SNTAGT. This chain's CDR3 is CASSDSSPSGGPDTQYF. DNA for the CDR3: TGTGCCAGCAGTGACTCGAGTCCTAGCGGGGGCCCCGATACGCAGTATTTT.

The chain employs TRBV27 and TRBJ1-2; tentatively, D is TRBD1 (6 bases). The ends were cut back, 3 bases at V and 2 bases at J, with 7 bases in the middle. The germline gives CDR1 MNHEY, CDR2 SMNVEV (reference sequence). This CDR3 spans 13 amino acids. The CDR3 loop reads CASSLGANYGYTF. The CDR3 DNA is TGTGCCAGCAGTTTGGGGGCAAACTATGGCTACACCTTC.

The CDR3 DNA reads TGTGCCAGCAGCCCTCAGGGATCCGGAAACACCATATATTTT. Translated, it gives CASSPQGSGNTIYF. The chain employs TRBV6-5 and TRBJ1-3; possibly TRBD1 for D (5 bases). V gave up 6 bases and J gave up 4 bases, with 13 bases separating them. The CDR3 has 14 amino acids. CDR1 MNHEY and CDR2 SVGAGI come from the germline V gene.

The chain recombines TRBV18 with TRBJ1-3; TRBD1 agrees at 7 bases. Trimming removed 3 bases from V and 0 bases from J; junction bases left unmatched: 8. CDR3 length: 17 residues. CDR1 KGHSH and CDR2 LQKENI come from the germline V gene. The chain's CDR3 is CASSPTPGQPSGNTIYF. The CDR3 bases are TGTGCCAGCTCACCGACTCCGGGACAGCCCTCTGGAAACACCATATATTTT.

V usage is TRBV28 and J usage is TRBJ1-6; 7 bases line up with TRBD1. The trim removed 7 bases at V and 10 bases at J, leaving 13 bases unmatched. This CDR3 is built from 15 residues. CDR1 is MDHEN and CDR2 is SYDVKM in the germline V gene. The CDR3 region is CASTPLETGMSPLHF. The CDR3 bases are TGTGCCAGCACCCCATTGGAGACAGGGATGTCACCCCTCCACTTT.

The chain employs TRBV5-6 and TRBJ1-1; 9 bases agree with TRBD1. CDR1 SGHDT and CDR2 YYEEEE come from the germline V gene. The trim removed 4 bases at V and 5 bases at J, leaving 6 bases unmatched. This CDR3 comprises 14 residues. CDR3 coding DNA: TGTGCCAGCAGCATAGGACAGGGGTGGACTGAAGCTTTCTTT. Translation: CASSIGQGWTEAFF.

V usage is TRBV7-2 and J usage is TRBJ2-3; 10 positions agree with TRBD2. Trimming at V came to 8 bases and at J to 4 bases, leaving 6 bases not matched to a gene. This CDR3 has 14 amino acids. CDR1 and CDR2 (germline): SGHTA, FQGNSA. This CDR3 is CASGKRGGADTQYF. CDR3 DNA: TGTGCCAGCGGAAAGCGGGGGGGGGCAGATACGCAGTATTTT.

V is TRBV7-9 and J is TRBJ1-4, with no clear D. Germline CDR1 and CDR2: SEHNR and FQNEAQ (reference sequence). This CDR3 has 14 amino acids. V was cut by 3 bases and J by 6 bases, with 11 bases left in between. The CDR3 spells CASSLADFDEKLFF. Written as DNA, the CDR3 is TGTGCCAGCAGCTTGGCAGATTTCGATGAAAAACTGTTTTTT.

The rearrangement links TRBV18 to TRBJ1-6, with unresolved D. The CDR3 runs 13 residues. Looked up from germline, CDR1 is KGHSH and CDR2 is LQKENI. Trimming removed 2 bases at V and 6 bases at J, with 5 bases between. As DNA, the CDR3 is TGTGCCAGCTCACCAGGGAGTAATTCACCCCTCCACTTT. Translated: CASSPGSNSPLHF. The full variable domain, rest sourced from reference TRBV18 and TRBJ1-6, is NAGVMQNPRHLVRRRGQEARLRCSPMKGHSHVYWYRQLPEEGLKFMVYLQKENIIDESGMPKERFSAEFPKEGPSILRIQQVVRGDSAAYFCASSPGSNSPLHFGNGTRLTVT.

The rearrangement uses TRBV11-2 and TRBJ1-6; D gene uncertain. The CDR3 length is 13 residues. Germline assignment: CDR1 SGHAT and CDR2 FQNNGV. Trimming cost V 5 bases and J 10 bases, with 12 bases left between them. The CDR3 is CASSRRWESPLHF. The CDR3 bases are TGTGCCAGCAGCCGCCGATGGGAGTCACCCCTCCACTTT.

CDR3 DNA: TGTGCCAGCAGCTTGGGGGGGCCTGTAGGGAACATTCAGTACTTC. Its protein product is CASSLGGPVGNIQYF. The rearrangement links TRBV9 to TRBJ2-4; D might be TRBD2 (7 bases). V dropped 4 bases and J dropped 7 bases, with 18 bases sitting between them. The V gene's germline CDR1 is SGDLS and CDR2 YYNGEE. The CDR3 length is 15 residues. Looking up the rest from reference TRBV9 and TRBJ2-4 gives the full variable domain: DSGVTQTPKHLITATGQRVTLRCSPRSGDLSVYWYQQSLDQGLQFLIQYYNGEERAKGNILERFSAQQFPDLHSELNLSSLELGDSALYFCASSLGGPVGNIQYFGAGTRLSVL.

The rearrangement joins TRBV7-9 to TRBJ2-1; D unclear. V gave up 2 bases and J gave up 7 bases, with 9 bases separating them. Germline V CDR1 and CDR2: SEHNR, FQNEAQ (reference sequence). This CDR3 contains 13 residues. The CDR3 protein is CASSLPTGNEQFF. CDR3 nucleotides: TGTGCCAGCAGCTTACCGACTGGAAATGAGCAGTTCTTC. The whole variable domain, filled in from reference TRBV7-9 and TRBJ2-1, reads DTGVSQNPRHKITKRGQNVTFRCDPISEHNRLYWYRQTLGQGPEFLTYFQNEAQLEKSRLLSDRFSAERPKGSFSTLEIQRTEQGDSAMYLCASSLPTGNEQFFGPGTRLTVL.

The genes are TRBV15 and TRBJ1-4, with D unclear. The germline V gene encodes CDR1 LNHNV and CDR2 YYDKDF (reference sequence). CDR3 length: 16 residues. The V and J ends lost 1 base and 0 bases respectively, with 9 bases between them. CDR3 amino acids: CATSRVRTATNEKLFF. CDR3 DNA: TGTGCCACCAGCAGAGTACGGACTGCAACTAATGAAAAACTGTTTTTT.

The gene calls are TRBV7-9 and TRBJ1-1; D gene uncertain. This CDR3 has 14 residues. Trimming pared 1 base from V and 0 bases from J, leaving 6 bases between. The germline gives CDR1 SEHNR, CDR2 FQNEAQ (reference sequence). CDR3 residues: CASSLVLMNTEAFF. The CDR3 DNA is TGTGCCAGCAGCTTAGTTCTGATGAACACTGAAGCTTTCTTT.

The J gene is TRBJ1-6, the V gene TRBV6-5; 7 positions agree with TRBD1. This CDR3 has 14 amino acids. Germline-derived CDR1 and CDR2 are MNHEY and SVGAGI. V lost 6 bases and J lost 4; bases outside the gene matches: 3. Here the CDR3 reads CASRDREYNSPLHF. The CDR3 region has the DNA TGTGCCAGCAGAGACAGGGAGTATAATTCACCCCTCCACTTT.

The CDR3 loop is CASSESWSTDTQYF. In nucleotides, the CDR3 is TGCGCCAGCAGTGAGTCGTGGAGCACAGATACGCAGTATTTT. The V call is TRBV10-1, the J call TRBJ2-3; D gene ambiguous. Germline V gene lookup returns CDR1 WNHNN and CDR2 SYGVQD (reference sequence). V was clipped by 0 bases and J by 0 bases, with 4 bases between them. The length of the CDR3 is 14 residues.

J is TRBJ1-5 and V is TRBV5-1; the match to TRBD1 covers 7 bases. Trimming cost V 4 bases and J 3 bases; bases outside gene matches: 10. The CDR3 contains 16 residues. Germline assignment: CDR1 SGHRS and CDR2 YFSETQ. CDR3 nucleotide sequence: TGCGCCAGCAGCATGTACCCGGGACAGTACAATCAGCCCCAGCATTTT. It specifies CASSMYPGQYNQPQHF.

This sequence joins TRBV14 and TRBJ2-6, with D uncertain. This CDR3 contains 11 residues. In germline, CDR1 is SGHDN, CDR2 FVKESK. V lost 8 bases and J 3 bases, leaving 2 bases between the germline ends. CDR3: CASGGANVLTF. CDR3 bases: TGTGCCAGCGGTGGGGCCAACGTCCTGACTTTC.

This rearrangement joins TRBV5-1 to TRBJ1-2, with D maybe TRBD1 (5 bases). Germline values: CDR1 SGHRS, CDR2 YFSETQ. The V and J ends lost 6 bases and 2 bases respectively, with 11 bases between them. The CDR3 loop spans 13 amino acids. The CDR3 reads CASTVGGNYGYTF. In DNA form, the CDR3 reads TGCGCCAGCACCGTGGGGGGGAACTATGGCTACACCTTC.

V usage is TRBV9 and J usage is TRBJ2-7, with 7 bases matching TRBD1. Germline V lookup: CDR1 SGDLS, CDR2 YYNGEE. The J segment lost 3 bases and the V segment lost 7 bases, leaving 7 bases of the junction unmatched. This CDR3 contains 13 residues. CDR3 residues: CASGRQGFYEQYF. In DNA form, the CDR3 reads TGTGCCAGCGGGAGACAGGGCTTCTACGAGCAGTACTTC.

The chain couples TRBV9 to TRBJ2-2; 10 bases match TRBD2. CDR1 and CDR2 from the germline V gene are SGDLS and YYNGEE. The CDR3 spans 16 residues. After removal of 0 bases from V and 7 bases from J, the junction contained 6 bases not matched to a gene. CDR3 region: CASSVALAGIGGELFF. The CDR3 DNA sequence: TGTGCCAGCAGCGTAGCACTAGCGGGGATCGGCGGGGAGCTGTTTTTT.